Reported below is one T cell receptor (beta chain). The sample holds many counts of this clonotype. This clone's antigen is unknown. It has no much larger one-base neighbor in the sample; base qualities were not kept. Libraries were made using 5' RACE. The sequencing machine was an Illumina HiSeq 2000. Template switching introduced a universal primer binding site; the final cDNA contained a unique molecular identifier, enabling accurate counting of TCR cDNA molecules. First-strand cDNA for TCR alpha and beta chains was synthesized from specific primers in the conserved constant-segment region. To control for contamination, every cDNA library was double barcoded, receiving both a SMART-Mk sample barcode and Illumina barcodes. Two successive PCR steps introduced TruSeq adapter sequences along with Illumina sample barcodes. TCR alpha and beta cDNA libraries were sequenced on the Illumina HiSeq platform with custom primers. In the paper's pipeline: MiGEC processed the raw reads to extract unique molecular identifiers, while MiXCR was used to determine the CDR3 positions. Recombination models were inferred per individual with the repgenHMM and IGoR tools using an EM algorithm. The tcR package in R was used for shared clonotype analysis, with sharing normalized by the product of cloneset sizes. Out-of-frame nonproductive sequences were analyzed to study raw recombination free of thymic and clonal selection effects. TCRdb took the public reads, trimmed them with fastp at Q25, ran MiXCR for clone calling and kept in-frame beta chains. CDR3 protein sequences are deduplicated, and each keeps its most common genes and DNA. These V and J calls are TCRdb output, not the study's own analysis. This sample comprises 400,000 or so distinct CDR3 sequences, 9% of them detected only once. Clones ranked in the top ten supply approximately 8.9% of the sample.

The sample originates from a study of identical twins (dated by TCRdb to the mid-2010s). Concerning the study at large: To test whether fetal clonotypes persist, this study deep-sequenced TCR alpha and beta repertoires from monozygotic twins, from unrelated adults of various ages, and from cord blood. To rule out contamination, the twin experiments were replicated at different times with different library preparation protocols. Findings and caveats that apply to the study as a whole: Zero-insertion analyses could be partly confounded by invariant T cells such as MAIT and iNKT, although diverse VJ usage argued against such confounding for most clonotypes. Abundant cord blood beta clonotypes carried fewer insertions; young adult naive repertoires showed a weaker similar trend, while memory repertoires showed none. Because the same donors could not be followed over many years, the conclusions relied on cross-sectional statistical analysis. Out-of-frame TCR alpha sharing in monozygotic twins was systematically underestimated by recombination models, whereas sharing between unrelated individuals was in agreement with the recombination models. Compared with coincidental sharing between unrelated individuals, out-of-frame TCR alpha sequences shared between twins had an excess of sequences with low generation probability. Excess twin sharing in beta out-of-frame sequences was weaker because fewer shared sequences lowered the signal-to-noise ratio.

CDR1 is given as MGHDK and CDR2 as SYGVNS, both from the germline V gene. The germline ends are 5 bases apart after V is trimmed by 1 base and J by 8 bases. Counted from cysteine to phenylalanine, this CDR3 has 11 amino acids. Only the CDR3 part of the read is kept: 33 bases, read in frame from the first base. All donors were healthy Caucasians. The researchers also sequenced three unrelated adults who were not twins: a male aged 18 to 30, a male aged 50 to 59, and a female aged 50 to 59. Miltenyi CD45RO+ enrichment and human naive T-cell isolation kits were used to isolate memory (CD45RO+) and naive T cells from PBMC.

The receptor was derived from a woman aged 50 to 65 in good health. The sample consisted of naive T cells sorted from blood. This sample's cell subset or site label indicates: cells isolated with a human naive T-cell isolation kit. This chain is built from TRBV25-1 and TRBJ1-2, with the D gene not confidently named. The CDR3: CASSEWGGYTF. The DNA is TGTGCCAGCAGTGAATGGGGAGGCTACACCTTC.